The clone carrying this TCR beta chain appeared a single time. What it recognizes is unknown. The sample comes from a study of T cell responses to AZD1222 COVID-19 vaccine. Study overall: Analyses pooled second doses at about 4 or about 12 weeks. Points from the study as a whole: Repertoires in all cases were sampled only once the peak T cell response had passed. Most donors were white British, females outnumbered males, and clonal diversity was possibly underestimated.

CDR3 size: 19 residues. Looked up from germline, CDR1 is SGHRS and CDR2 is YFSETQ. After removal of 2 bases from V and 0 bases from J, the junction contained 12 bases not matched to a gene. Measured with immunoSEQ multiplex PCR; TCRdb has only the in-frame clones, and not every one. The sample yields roughly 190,000 clones, approximately 92% seen once. This chain joins TRBV5-1 and TRBJ2-1; 9 positions agree with TRBD2. This sequence originates from an adult in good health. The sample in question was peripheral blood, obtained on day 0 of AZD1222 vaccination. CDR3: CASSFPGTSRHSSYNEQFF. The CDR3 nucleotides are TGCGCCAGCAGCTTTCCTGGGACTAGCCGTCATAGCTCCTACAATGAGCAGTTCTTC.